These 5 T cell receptor beta chains came from one sample sequenced in a study of blood T cell repertoires in COVID-19. Produced via immunoSEQ multiplex PCR; TCRdb's table is partial and in-frame only. Here the sample spans more than 120,000 clones, about 80% being singletons. Sequenced input: peripheral blood. These receptor sequences come from a human donor in a cohort sampled during active COVID-19.

This chain connects TRBV5-1 to TRBJ2-3, with D maybe TRBD2 (5 bases). Germline CDR1 is SGHRS and CDR2 is YFSETQ. Trimming shortened V by 1 base and J by 6 bases, and 12 bases separated the two germline ends. This CDR3 spans 14 amino acids. The CDR3 bases are TGCGCCAGCAGCTTGCGGGCTAGCTCCGATACGCAGTATTTT. Its translation is CASSLRASSDTQYF. The complete variable domain, with remaining parts taken from reference TRBV5-1 and TRBJ2-3, reads KAGVTQTPRYLIKTRGQQVTLSCSPISGHRSVSWYQQTPGQGLQFLFEYFSETQRNKGNFPGRFSGRQFSNSRSEMNVSTLELGDSALYLCASSLRASSDTQYFGPGTRLTVL.

V and J are TRBV7-9 and TRBJ2-3; the match to TRBD1 covers 10 bases. The length of the CDR3 is 15 residues. The germline V gene encodes CDR1 SEHNR and CDR2 FQNEAQ (reference sequence). J gave up 6 bases and V 5 bases, and 8 bases lay outside the gene matches. DNA of the CDR3: TGTGCCAGCAGCCCCGGACAGGGGGATGGGGATACGCAGTATTTT. Protein product: CASSPGQGDGDTQYF.

The rearrangement uses TRBV7-9 and TRBJ1-1; a weak D match, TRBD1 (6 bases). Trimming shortened V by 5 bases and J by 0 bases, and 16 bases separated the two germline ends. The CDR3 is 16 amino acids. Germline V gene lookup returns CDR1 SEHNR and CDR2 FQNEAQ (reference sequence). The CDR3: CASSASGGALNTEAFF. CDR3 DNA sequence: TGTGCCAGCAGCGCGAGTGGGGGGGCCTTGAACACTGAAGCTTTCTTT.

V usage is TRBV6-6 and J usage is TRBJ2-3; the match to TRBD2 covers 9 bases. The V and J ends lost 5 bases and 4 bases, in that order; junction bases with no gene match: 16. Per germline, CDR1 MNHNY and CDR2 SVGAGI (reference sequence). This CDR3 has 18 residues. The CDR3 bases are TGTGCCAGCAGTCGTTCTAGCGGGACGGATCAGGGTGCAGATACGCAGTATTTT. It is translated as CASSRSSGTDQGADTQYF.

The V gene is TRBV25-1, the J gene TRBJ2-7; D perhaps matches TRBD1 (5 bases). Germline loops: CDR1 MGHDK, CDR2 SYGVNS. The CDR3 spans 13 residues. V was pared by 3 bases and J by 0 bases, with 6 bases between. CDR3 amino acids: CASSDGASYEQYF. The CDR3 region has the DNA TGTGCCAGCAGTGATGGGGCCTCCTACGAGCAGTACTTC.